These 18 T cell receptor beta chains came from one sample sequenced in a study of T-cell reconstitution after alpha-beta-depleted transplantation in children. The authors prepared the TCRbeta library with unique molecular identifiers. In TCRdb, the PCR reads were re-called with MiXCR into one record per CDR3 protein. The sample includes 400,000 to 500,000 distinct CDR3 sequences, roughly 11% of them seen just once. Sequences were derived from PBMCs from the stem cell graft donor, sampled from the stem cell graft. The receptor source for this set is a human donor who donated a stem cell graft to a child with acute myeloid leukemia.

This clonotype was seen a handful of times. This chain connects TRBV30 to TRBJ2-1; a possible D gene is TRBD1 (6 bases). Germline CDR1 and CDR2: GTSNPN and SVGIG (reference sequence). This CDR3 has 14 residues. The V and J ends lost 4 bases and 0 bases respectively, with 10 bases between them. The CDR3 DNA reads as TGTGCCTGGACCGGGACACGCTCCTACAATGAGCAGTTCTTC. Its protein product is CAWTGTRSYNEQFF.

This clonotype was picked up many times. The chain is built from TRBV5-1 and TRBJ2-3; D unclear. This CDR3 is 13 amino acids long. V was clipped by 3 bases and J by 6 bases, with 11 bases between them. CDR1 SGHRS and CDR2 YFSETQ come from the germline V gene. In nucleotides, the CDR3 is TGCGCCAGCAGCTACTACCTGGGGGATACGCAGTATTTT. It yields the protein CASSYYLGDTQYF.

The chain recombines TRBV20-1 with TRBJ2-2, with 12 bases aligning to TRBD2. CDR3 length: 16 amino acids. With V trimmed by 0 bases and J by 5 bases, 4 bases remained unmatched. The germline V gene has CDR1 DFQATT and CDR2 SNEGSKA (reference sequence). CDR3 sequence: CSAREPSGGVTGELFF. In DNA form, the CDR3 reads TGCAGTGCTAGAGAACCTAGCGGGGGGGTTACCGGGGAGCTGTTTTTT.

In this sample, this clonotype turned up many times. The genes are TRBV10-2 and TRBJ1-1; D is uncertain. V shed 8 bases and J shed 0 bases, with 10 bases lying between them. In germline, CDR1 is WSHSY, CDR2 SAAADI. This CDR3 has 13 amino acids. The DNA of the CDR3 is TGCGCCAGCTGTCAGAACATGAACACTGAAGCTTTCTTT. Translating it yields CASCQNMNTEAFF.

This clonotype was seen many times. The J gene is TRBJ2-3, the V gene TRBV6-4; no clear D. The CDR3 spans 14 residues. Germline CDR1 and CDR2: MRHNA and SNTAGT. The V gene lost 2 bases and the J gene lost 2 bases, with 8 bases spanning the gap. CDR3 region: CASSDNHFTDTQYF. DNA of the CDR3: TGTGCCAGCAGTGACAACCATTTCACAGATACGCAGTATTTT.

The chain combines TRBV7-9 with TRBJ2-1, with 7 bases that match TRBD2. The ends lost 4 bases at V and 7 bases at J; junction bases unmatched: 16. This CDR3 region has 17 residues. Germline loops: CDR1 SEHNR, CDR2 FQNEAQ (reference sequence). The CDR3 region has the DNA TGTGCCAGCAGCTCGCTGGATGGAGCGGGAATGAGTAATGAGCAGTTCTTC. Translated, it gives CASSSLDGAGMSNEQFF.

This clonotype was seen a few times. This rearrangement joins TRBV11-1 to TRBJ2-5; 11 bases line up with TRBD1. V trimming: 5 bases; J trimming: 3 bases; junction bases outside the gene matches: 5. The germline CDR1 and CDR2 sequences are SGHAT and FQDESV (reference sequence). The CDR3 extends over 15 amino acids. Here the CDR3 reads CASSRLGQGEETQYF. The CDR3 bases are TGTGCCAGCAGCCGCCTGGGACAGGGGGAAGAGACCCAGTACTTC.

This chain joins TRBV4-3 and TRBJ1-2, with D unresolved. Deletions cut 2 bases from V and 0 bases from J, with 7 bases between. Germline loops: CDR1 LGHNA, CDR2 YSLEER. The CDR3 totals 14 residues. CDR3 protein: CASSQSLTNYGYTF. The CDR3 DNA follows: TGCGCCAGCAGCCAATCCCTCACTAACTATGGCTACACCTTC.

This clonotype was seen repeatedly, ten times or more. The chain recombines TRBV2 with TRBJ1-4; 8 bases are a match to TRBD1. Germline assignment: CDR1 SNHLY and CDR2 FYNNEI. This CDR3 region has 12 residues. The V gene end was trimmed by 8 bases and the J gene end by 10 bases; junction bases not matched to a gene: 6. CDR3 bases: TGTGCCAGCGGAGGGACAGGAGGAAAACTGTTTTTT. This translates into CASGGTGGKLFF. Based on the CDR3 plus reference TRBV2 and TRBJ1-4, the full variable domain is EPEVTQTPSHQVTQMGQEVILRCVPISNHLYFYWYRQILGQKVEFLVSFYNNEISEKSEIFDDQFSVERPDGSNFTLKIRSTKLEDSAMYFCASGGTGGKLFFGSGTQLSVL.

The gene calls are TRBV7-9 and TRBJ2-3; TRBD2 aligns across 13 bases. The CDR3 covers 17 residues. CDR1 and CDR2 (germline): SEHNR, FQNEAQ (reference sequence). The ends lost 4 bases at V and 2 bases at J; junction bases unmatched: 6. CDR3 DNA sequence: TGTGCCAGCAGCTCCGTCGGACTAGCGGGAGCCACAGATACGCAGTATTTT. Protein sequence: CASSSVGLAGATDTQYF. The full variable domain, its missing parts supplied by reference TRBV7-9 and TRBJ2-3, is DTGVSQNPRHKITKRGQNVTFRCDPISEHNRLYWYRQTLGQGPEFLTYFQNEAQLEKSRLLSDRFSAERPKGSFSTLEIQRTEQGDSAMYLCASSSVGLAGATDTQYFGPGTRLTVL.

The V and J genes are TRBV10-3 and TRBJ1-4; maybe TRBD1 (5 bases). V lost 11 bases and J 7 bases, leaving 20 bases between the germline ends. CDR1 ENHRY and CDR2 SYGVKD come from the germline V gene. The CDR3 covers 14 residues. The CDR3 region is CASTGTDPPEKLFF. The CDR3 DNA is TGTGCCTCTACCGGGACCGACCCTCCTGAAAAACTGTTTTTT.

This chain joins TRBV20-1 and TRBJ1-5; TRBD1 matches at 9 bases. The CDR3 length is 15 residues. J was trimmed by 6 bases and V by 3 bases; bases with no gene match: 9. The germline V gene encodes CDR1 DFQATT and CDR2 SNEGSKA (reference sequence). This chain's CDR3 is CSARVGTGNSQPQHF. Written as DNA, the CDR3 is TGCAGTGCTAGGGTCGGGACAGGGAATAGTCAGCCCCAGCATTTT.

This clonotype was recorded a few times. Written as DNA, the CDR3 is TGTGCCAGCAGCCTGAGCGCGGGGCCGACTGAAGCTTTCTTT. Protein sequence: CASSLSAGPTEAFF. The chain joins TRBV3-1 to TRBJ1-1; TRBD1 is a possible D gene (5 bases). This CDR3 comprises 14 residues. The V gene's germline CDR1 is LGHDT and CDR2 YNNKEL (reference sequence). The V and J ends lost 4 bases and 5 bases respectively, with 14 bases between them.

This clonotype was seen a handful of times. The CDR3 bases are TGTGCCAGCAGAACCCCCGGGACAGGCACCGGGGAGCTGTTTTTT. The encoded protein is CASRTPGTGTGELFF. This chain uses TRBV6-2 or TRBV6-3 with TRBJ2-2, with TRBD1 identical over 8 bases. Germline loops: CDR1 MNHEY, CDR2 SVGEGT. The CDR3 covers 15 residues. V was pared by 6 bases and J by 4 bases, with 7 bases of the junction left unmatched.

V is TRBV2 and J is TRBJ2-5, with D perhaps TRBD1 or TRBD2 (6 bases each). V shed 6 bases and J shed 5 bases, with 16 bases lying between them. Germline-derived CDR1 and CDR2 are SNHLY and FYNNEI. This CDR3 is 14 amino acids long. The CDR3 is CASRALRGAETQYF. In DNA form, the CDR3 reads TGTGCCAGCAGAGCTCTGAGGGGGGCGGAGACCCAGTACTTC. The whole variable domain, remainder taken from reference TRBV2 and TRBJ2-5, is EPEVTQTPSHQVTQMGQEVILRCVPISNHLYFYWYRQILGQKVEFLVSFYNNEISEKSEIFDDQFSVERPDGSNFTLKIRSTKLEDSAMYFCASRALRGAETQYFGPGTRLLVL.

This rearrangement joins TRBV20-1 to TRBJ2-4; no firm D call. The CDR3 totals 13 residues. Germline V gene data show CDR1 as DFQATT and CDR2 as SNEGSKA (reference sequence). Between the trimmed V and J ends, which lost 5 bases and 0 bases, there was a span of 8 bases. The CDR3 DNA reads TGCAGTGCTGGCGGAGTAGCCAAAAACATTCAGTACTTC. Amino acid sequence: CSAGGVAKNIQYF.

The sample holds many counts of this clonotype. The chain couples TRBV5-1 to TRBJ2-2; 8 positions match TRBD2. V gave up 1 base and J gave up 5 bases; unmatched junction bases: 7. CDR3 length equals 16 residues. The germline CDR1 and CDR2 sequences are SGHRS and YFSETQ. CDR3 residues: CASSLTGRAYTGELFF. CDR3 sequence (DNA): TGCGCCAGCAGCTTGACCGGGAGGGCCTATACCGGGGAGCTGTTTTTT.

The chain recombines TRBV12-3 or TRBV12-4 with TRBJ1-5; unclear D gene. The CDR3 runs to 13 residues. Trimming shortened V by 4 bases and J by 9 bases, and 13 bases separated the two germline ends. DNA of the CDR3: TGTGCCAGCAGTTCACAGCAGTCAAGGCCCCAGCATTTT. The encoded protein is CASSSQQSRPQHF.